These T cell receptor beta chains were read from a single sample in a study of PD-1 blockade in classical Hodgkin lymphoma. The table came from immunoSEQ multiplex PCR; TCRdb's copy has only in-frame clones and leaves some out. The table lists roughly 20,000 clones, roughly 85% of them singletons. This material consisted of peripheral blood mononuclear cells (PBMCs), taken before the second cycle of nivolumab. The receptors derive from a human donor with classical Hodgkin lymphoma. The CDR3 runs from the conserved cysteine through the conserved F or W. A D gene is named only where the DNA matches it firmly. Not every row has a clone size; where given, it reads once, few, many or a size class.

J | D | length | V | size | CDR3 | DNA
TRBJ1-5 | TRBD1 | 14 | TRBV27 | . | CASGLYRGSWAQHF | TGTGCCAGCGGACTCTACAGGGGATCTTGGGCCCAGCATTTT
TRBJ1-2 | . | 14 | TRBV5-1 | . | CASSLEDSKYGYTF | TGCGCCAGCAGCTTGGAGGATTCCAAGTATGGCTACACCTTC
TRBJ1-6 | TRBD1 | 17 | TRBV19 | . | CASSADQGTGGISPLHF | TGTGCCAGTAGTGCCGACCAAGGGACAGGGGGAATCTCACCCCTCCACTTT
TRBJ1-1 | . | 14 | TRBV16 | . | CASSGLKRNTEAFF | TGTGCCAGCAGCGGACTGAAGAGGAACACTGAAGCTTTCTTT
TRBJ2-1 | TRBD2 | 15 | TRBV6-5 | . | CASSFIAGGMNEQFF | TGTGCCAGCAGTTTTATAGCGGGGGGGATGAATGAGCAGTTCTTC
TRBJ2-2 | TRBD1 | 15 | TRBV5-1 | . | CASSVTGTGPGELFF | TGCGCCAGCAGCGTGACCGGGACAGGGCCCGGGGAGCTGTTTTTT
TRBJ2-3 | . | 14 | TRBV10-1 | . | CASSEFRSTDTQYF | TGCGCCAGCAGTGAGTTCCGGAGCACAGATACGCAGTATTTT
TRBJ1-2 | . | 14 | TRBV5-4 | once | CASSLDGGYYGYTF | TGTGCCAGCAGCTTGGATGGGGGATACTATGGCTACACCTTC
TRBJ2-7 | TRBD1 | 14 | TRBV6-6 | . | CASSYQLDRGEQYF | TGTGCCAGCAGTTACCAACTCGACAGGGGCGAGCAGTACTTC
TRBJ2-1 | . | 15 | TRBV27 | . | CASSLMRDRPNEQFF | TGTGCCAGCAGTTTAATGCGGGACCGACCCAATGAGCAGTTCTTC
TRBJ1-2 | . | 13 | TRBV10-3 | . | CAISMTGLYGYTF | TGTGCCATCAGTATGACAGGCCTCTATGGCTACACCTTC
TRBJ2-1 | TRBD1 | 13 | TRBV27 | medium-sized | CASEGAPYNEQFF | TGTGCCAGCGAGGGGGCCCCATACAATGAGCAGTTCTTC
TRBJ2-3 | . | 16 | TRBV9 | . | CASSARELLKADTQYF | TGTGCCAGCAGCGCCCGGGAACTCTTAAAGGCAGATACGCAGTATTTT
TRBJ2-3 | TRBD2 | 16 | TRBV5-3 | . | CARSKLAGISTDTQYF | TGTGCCAGAAGCAAGTTAGCGGGGATAAGCACAGATACGCAGTATTTT
TRBJ2-2 | TRBD2 | 18 | TRBV19 | . | CASSTPVARGANTGELFF | TGTGCCAGTAGTACGCCGGTTGCGCGGGGGGCAAACACCGGGGAGCTGTTTTTT
TRBJ2-7 | TRBD2 | 16 | TRBV6-5 | . | CASSYGHGGVLYEQYF | TGTGCCAGCAGTTACGGGCACGGGGGGGTACTCTACGAGCAGTACTTC
TRBJ1-2 | . | 12 | TRBV7-2 | . | CASSLENYGYTF | TGTGCCAGCAGCTTAGAGAACTATGGCTACACCTTC
TRBJ2-1 | TRBD2 | 16 | TRBV7-2 | . | CASSPGVDLAGAARFF | TGTGCCAGCAGCCCCGGGGTAGACTTAGCGGGGGCCGCGCGGTTCTTC
TRBJ2-7 | TRBD2 | 16 | TRBV7-8 | . | CASSLAGSGSLREQYF | TGTGCCAGCAGCTTAGCGGGCAGCGGGAGCCTCCGCGAGCAGTACTTC
TRBJ2-5 | TRBD1 | 15 | TRBV5-1 | . | CASSLLQGASETQYF | TGCGCCAGCAGCTTATTGCAGGGGGCATCGGAGACCCAGTACTTC
TRBJ2-3 | TRBD2 | 21 | TRBV4-2 | . | CASSPVDRDSEGLVSTDTQYF | TGTGCCAGCAGCCCTGTAGACCGGGACTCCGAGGGACTAGTTAGCACAGATACGCAGTATTTT
TRBJ2-7 | TRBD1 | 15 | TRBV6-6 | . | CASSRTGAVRNEQYF | TGTGCCAGCAGTCGGACAGGGGCGGTGAGGAACGAGCAGTACTTC
TRBJ2-7 | TRBD2 | 16 | TRBV27 | . | CASSFRPGTSDYEQYF | TGTGCCAGCAGTTTCCGACCCGGGACTAGCGACTACGAGCAGTACTTC
TRBJ2-2 | TRBD1 | 19 | TRBV9 | . | CASSVKAWGTGRNTGELFF | TGTGCCAGCAGCGTAAAAGCGTGGGGGACAGGGAGGAACACCGGGGAGCTGTTTTTT
TRBJ1-2 | . | 12 | TRBV7-9 | . | CASSLEAGGYTF | TGTGCCAGCAGCTTAGAGGCGGGCGGCTACACCTTC
TRBJ1-4 | TRBD1 | 15 | TRBV5-1 | few | CASSRTGGDGEKLFF | TGCGCCAGCAGCCGTACAGGGGGCGATGGTGAAAAACTGTTTTTT
TRBJ2-5 | . | 13 | TRBV7-8 | . | CASSFSGQETQYF | TGTGCCAGCAGCTTCAGCGGCCAAGAGACCCAGTACTTC